This T cell receptor (beta chain) derives from a study of CD8 T cells in ankylosing spondylitis. On this clonotype: Its antigen is not known.

Scientists made TCR beta libraries using quantitative 5'-RACE with molecular barcodes. A single record per CDR3 protein comes from TCRdb applying MiXCR to the 5' RACE reads. The sample lists just over 350,000 distinct CDR3 sequences; around 20% were seen once. The study's findings and limits: A TCR beta motif of roughly 8 highly homologous variants appeared characteristic of ankylosing spondylitis blood.

This CDR3 is built from 17 residues. Germline V gene data show CDR1 as DFQATT and CDR2 as SNEGSKA (reference sequence). The V gene end was trimmed by 7 bases and the J gene end by 3 bases; junction bases not matched to a gene: 21. The clonotype originates from a male donor with ankylosing spondylitis or in good health (not recorded which). This rearrangement joins TRBV20-1 to TRBJ2-7; TRBD1 matches at 7 bases. The sample comprised blood, either unsorted or a sorted T cell fraction (not recorded which). CDR3 in DNA: TGCAGTGGGTTTTCCAGGACAGGCGGAGACAGATACTACGAGCAGTACTTC. Residues: CSGFSRTGGDRYYEQYF.